These 9 T cell receptor beta chains were sequenced from one sample in a study of blood T cell repertoires in COVID-19. TCRdb's table, derived via immunoSEQ multiplex PCR, lists solely in-frame clones and lacks some. Of approximately 130,000 clones listed, about 83% are singletons. Material for sequencing was peripheral blood. The receptors originated from a human donor in a cohort sampled during active COVID-19.

In its sample, this clone was seen a few times. The rearrangement uses TRBV6-5 and TRBJ2-1; D is unclear. Germline CDR1 is MNHEY and CDR2 is SVGAGI. The CDR3 consists of 13 residues. The V end was cut by 5 bases, the J end by 7 bases, with 12 bases between. This CDR3 reads CASSTHQRNEQFF. DNA of the CDR3: TGTGCCAGCAGTACCCACCAGAGGAATGAGCAGTTCTTC.

The rearrangement links TRBV15 to TRBJ1-1; D perhaps matches TRBD1 (6 bases). The ends were cut back, 1 base at V and 8 bases at J, with 26 bases in the middle. The CDR3 runs to 18 residues. Germline V gene lookup returns CDR1 LNHNV and CDR2 YYDKDF (reference sequence). The CDR3 DNA is TGTGCCACCAGCAGAGCTGGGAGGGGGGGTCCGTTCGTCGGCGAAGCTTTCTTT. This encodes CATSRAGRGGPFVGEAFF. The whole variable domain, remainder taken from reference TRBV15 and TRBJ1-1, is DAMVIQNPRYQVTQFGKPVTLSCSQTLNHNVMYWYQQKSSQAPKLLFHYYDKDFNNEADTPDNFQSRRPNTSFCFLDIRSPGLGDTAMYLCATSRAGRGGPFVGEAFFGQGTRLTVV.

The gene calls are TRBV29-1 and TRBJ2-3; 11 bases match TRBD2. Germline V gives CDR1 SQVTM, CDR2 ANQGSEA. The CDR3 is 15 residues long. V trimming: 6 bases; J trimming: 3 bases; junction bases outside the gene matches: 8. This CDR3 is CSVGLAGGATDTQYF. As DNA, the CDR3 is TGCAGCGTGGGGTTAGCGGGGGGGGCAACAGATACGCAGTATTTT.

V usage is TRBV20-1 and J usage is TRBJ1-4, with 7 nucleotides matching TRBD1. In germline, CDR1 is DFQATT, CDR2 SNEGSKA (reference sequence). The CDR3 sequence is 14 residues long. V gave up 3 bases and J gave up 5 bases; unmatched junction bases: 6. CDR3 nucleotide sequence: TGCAGTGCTAGTTTCGGGACAGCAAATGAAAAACTGTTTTTT. Translation gives CSASFGTANEKLFF.

The gene calls are TRBV14 and TRBJ1-1, with D possibly matching TRBD1 (5 bases). The CDR3 contains 11 residues. Trimming took off 4 bases at V and 7 bases at J, with 7 bases between the two ends. CDR1 SGHDN and CDR2 FVKESK come from the germline V gene. The CDR3 spells CASSPGGEAFF. CDR3 nucleotides: TGTGCCAGCAGCCCCGGGGGTGAAGCTTTCTTT.

The J gene is TRBJ2-5, the V gene TRBV11-3; 10 positions match TRBD2. The trim removed 6 bases at V and 2 bases at J, leaving 6 bases unmatched. The CDR3 covers 15 residues. In germline, CDR1 is SGHNT, CDR2 YENEEA. This CDR3 reads CASSSGTSAQETQYF. CDR3 nucleotides: TGTGCCAGCAGTTCCGGGACTAGCGCTCAAGAGACCCAGTACTTC.

In its sample, this clone was seen a few times. The J gene is TRBJ1-2, the V gene TRBV10-3; D remains unclear. The CDR3 extends over 14 amino acids. CDR1 and CDR2 (germline): ENHRY, SYGVKD. V was trimmed by 0 bases and J by 4 bases, leaving 9 bases between them. CDR3 sequence reads: CAISESRDTYGYTF. For the CDR3, the DNA is TGTGCCATCAGTGAGTCGAGAGACACCTATGGCTACACCTTC.

The chain couples TRBV18 to TRBJ1-5; TRBD1 matches at 9 bases. The CDR3 has 15 residues. Germline V gene lookup returns CDR1 KGHSH and CDR2 LQKENI. The junction had 4 bases not matched to a gene; V was cut back by 2 bases and J by 5 bases. The CDR3 nucleotides read TGTGCCAGCTCACCAGCGGACAGGGGATATCAGCCCCAGCATTTT. It translates to CASSPADRGYQPQHF.

The rearrangement links TRBV5-1 to TRBJ2-5; 7 bases fit TRBD2. There are 14 residues in the CDR3. With V trimmed by 1 base and J by 2 bases, 2 bases remained unmatched. The V gene's germline CDR1 is SGHRS and CDR2 YFSETQ. CDR3 in DNA: TGCGCCAGCAGCTTGTGGGGGGGGCAAGAGACCCAGTACTTC. Encoded protein: CASSLWGGQETQYF.